The clone carrying this TCR beta chain was seen only a few times. These data come from a study of patients and donors after allogeneic stem cell transplantation. In TCRdb, the RT-PCR reads were re-called with MiXCR into one record per CDR3 protein. The repertoire holds more than 850,000 distinct CDR3 sequences, with about a sixth as singletons. The clonotype comes from a human donor who was either an allogeneic HSCT recipient or a stem cell or donor lymphocyte infusion donor (not recorded which). It is not recorded whose cells these are; they may come from a transplant donor. Sequenced input: blood, either unsorted or a sorted T cell fraction (not recorded which).

The CDR3, as DNA: TGTGCCAGCAGTTCCGACAGGGCCGCCACAGATACGCAGTATTTT. Translated: CASSSDRAATDTQYF. The chain joins TRBV12-3 or TRBV12-4 to TRBJ2-3; 7 nucleotides line up with TRBD1. V gave up 4 bases and J gave up 2 bases; unmatched junction bases: 6. The CDR3 is made up of 15 amino acids.